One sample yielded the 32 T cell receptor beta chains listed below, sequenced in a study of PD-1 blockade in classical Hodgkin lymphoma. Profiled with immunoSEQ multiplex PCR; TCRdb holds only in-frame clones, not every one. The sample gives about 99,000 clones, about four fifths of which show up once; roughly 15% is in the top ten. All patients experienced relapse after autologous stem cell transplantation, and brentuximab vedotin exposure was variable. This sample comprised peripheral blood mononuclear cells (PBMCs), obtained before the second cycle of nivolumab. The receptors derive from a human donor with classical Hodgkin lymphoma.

CDR3: CSCRGTDTQYF. As DNA, the CDR3 is TGCAGTTGTAGGGGCACAGATACGCAGTATTTT. The chain recombines TRBV20-1 with TRBJ2-3; D is unresolved. The germline V and J ends were trimmed by 8 bases and 1 base, with 7 bases remaining between them. CDR3 length equals 11 residues. Germline lookup yields CDR1 DFQATT and CDR2 SNEGSKA (reference sequence).

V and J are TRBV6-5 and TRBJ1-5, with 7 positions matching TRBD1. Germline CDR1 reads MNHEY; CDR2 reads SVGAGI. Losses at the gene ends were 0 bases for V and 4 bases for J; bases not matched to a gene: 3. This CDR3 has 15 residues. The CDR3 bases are TGTGCCAGCAGTTACTCGGGGACAGTAAATCAGCCCCAGCATTTT. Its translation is CASSYSGTVNQPQHF.

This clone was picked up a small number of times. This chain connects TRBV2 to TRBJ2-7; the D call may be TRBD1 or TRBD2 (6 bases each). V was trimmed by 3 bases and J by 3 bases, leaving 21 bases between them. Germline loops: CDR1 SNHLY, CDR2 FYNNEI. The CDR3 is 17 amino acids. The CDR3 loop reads CASSDPMWRDNLYEQYF. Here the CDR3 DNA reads TGTGCCAGCAGTGACCCCATGTGGAGGGACAATCTCTACGAGCAGTACTTC. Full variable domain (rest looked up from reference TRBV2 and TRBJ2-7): EPEVTQTPSHQVTQMGQEVILRCVPISNHLYFYWYRQILGQKVEFLVSFYNNEISEKSEIFDDQFSVERPDGSNFTLKIRSTKLEDSAMYFCASSDPMWRDNLYEQYFGPGTRLTVT.

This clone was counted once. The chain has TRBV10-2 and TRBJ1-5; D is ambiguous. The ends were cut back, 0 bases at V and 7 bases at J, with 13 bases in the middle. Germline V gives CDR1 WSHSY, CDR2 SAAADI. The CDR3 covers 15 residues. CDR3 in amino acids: CASSESAPGDQPQHF. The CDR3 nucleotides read TGCGCCAGCAGTGAGTCAGCGCCGGGTGACCAGCCCCAGCATTTT.

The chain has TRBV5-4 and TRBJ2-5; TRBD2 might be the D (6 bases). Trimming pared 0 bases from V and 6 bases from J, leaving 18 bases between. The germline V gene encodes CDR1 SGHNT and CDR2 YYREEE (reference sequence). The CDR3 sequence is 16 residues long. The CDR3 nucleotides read TGTGCCAGCAGCTTGGCTACTAGCTACGACGGAAAGACCCAGTACTTC. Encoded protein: CASSLATSYDGKTQYF. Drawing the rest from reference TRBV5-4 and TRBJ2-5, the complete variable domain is ETGVTQSPTHLIKTRGQQVTLRCSSQSGHNTVSWYQQALGQGPQFIFQYYREEENGRGNFPPRFSGLQFPNYSSELNVNALELDDSALYLCASSLATSYDGKTQYFGPGTRLLVL.

CDR3 loop: CASSLIDEQFF. CDR3 DNA: TGTGCCAGCAGCTTAATCGATGAGCAGTTCTTC. The chain links TRBV7-2 to TRBJ2-1; D is ambiguous. Deletions cut 2 bases from V and 8 bases from J, with 4 bases between. Looked up from germline, CDR1 is SGHTA and CDR2 is FQGNSA. The CDR3 length is 11 residues.

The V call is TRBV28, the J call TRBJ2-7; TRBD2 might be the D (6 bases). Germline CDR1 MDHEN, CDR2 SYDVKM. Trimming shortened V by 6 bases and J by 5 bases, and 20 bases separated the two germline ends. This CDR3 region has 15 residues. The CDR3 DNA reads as TGTGCCAGCAGGCCTCCGGGACTGAGTCTGGACGAGCAGTACTTC. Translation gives CASRPPGLSLDEQYF.

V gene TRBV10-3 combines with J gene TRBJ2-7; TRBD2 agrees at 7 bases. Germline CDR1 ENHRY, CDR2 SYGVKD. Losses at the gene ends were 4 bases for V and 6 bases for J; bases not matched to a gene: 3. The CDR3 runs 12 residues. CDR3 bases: TGTGCCATCAGTGGTGGGGGGGGCGAGCAGTACTTC. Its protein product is CAISGGGGEQYF.

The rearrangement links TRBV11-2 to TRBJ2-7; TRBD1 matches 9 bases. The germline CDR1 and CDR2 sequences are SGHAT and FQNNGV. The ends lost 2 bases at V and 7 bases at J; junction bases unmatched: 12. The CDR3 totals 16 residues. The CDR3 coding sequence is TGTGCCAGCAGCTTACTTACCGGGACAGGGCTGTGGGAGCAGTACTTC. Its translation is CASSLLTGTGLWEQYF.

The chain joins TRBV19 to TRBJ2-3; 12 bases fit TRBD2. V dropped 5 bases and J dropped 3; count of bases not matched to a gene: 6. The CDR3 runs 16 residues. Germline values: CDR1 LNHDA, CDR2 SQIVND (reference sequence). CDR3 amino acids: CASSRLAGVRTDTQYF. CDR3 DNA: TGTGCCAGTAGTCGACTAGCGGGAGTGAGGACAGATACGCAGTATTTT. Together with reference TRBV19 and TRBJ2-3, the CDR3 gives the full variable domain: DGGITQSPKYLFRKEGQNVTLSCEQNLNHDAMYWYRQDPGQGLRLIYYSQIVNDFQKGDIAEGYSVSREKKESFPLTVTSAQKNPTAFYLCASSRLAGVRTDTQYFGPGTRLTVL.

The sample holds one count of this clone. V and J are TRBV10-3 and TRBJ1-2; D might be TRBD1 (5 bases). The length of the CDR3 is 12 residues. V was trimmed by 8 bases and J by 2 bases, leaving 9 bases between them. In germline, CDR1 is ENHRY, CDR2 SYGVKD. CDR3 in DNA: TGTGCCATCGCGCCAGGGAACTATGGCTACACCTTC. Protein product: CAIAPGNYGYTF.

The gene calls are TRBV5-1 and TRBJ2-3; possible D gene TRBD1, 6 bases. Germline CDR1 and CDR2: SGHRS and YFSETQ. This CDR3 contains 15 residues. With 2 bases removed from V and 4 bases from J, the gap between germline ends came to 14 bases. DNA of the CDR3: TGCGCCAGCAGCTTTCTCGGACAGCATGCAGATACGCAGTATTTT. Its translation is CASSFLGQHADTQYF. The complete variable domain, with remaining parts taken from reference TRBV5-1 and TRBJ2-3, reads KAGVTQTPRYLIKTRGQQVTLSCSPISGHRSVSWYQQTPGQGLQFLFEYFSETQRNKGNFPGRFSGRQFSNSRSEMNVSTLELGDSALYLCASSFLGQHADTQYFGPGTRLTVL.

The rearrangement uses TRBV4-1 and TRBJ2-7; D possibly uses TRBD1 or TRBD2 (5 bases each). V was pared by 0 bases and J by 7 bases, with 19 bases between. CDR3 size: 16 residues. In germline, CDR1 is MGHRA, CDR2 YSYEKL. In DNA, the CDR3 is TGCGCCAGCAGCCAAGATACAGGCGGCGGGCTTTTGGAGCAGTACTTC. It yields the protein CASSQDTGGGLLEQYF.

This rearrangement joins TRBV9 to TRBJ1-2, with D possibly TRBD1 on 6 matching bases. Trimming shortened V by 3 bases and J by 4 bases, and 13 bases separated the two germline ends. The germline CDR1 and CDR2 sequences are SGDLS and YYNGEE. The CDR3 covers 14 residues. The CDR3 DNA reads TGTGCCAGCAGCGAACAGGGTACTTCCTATGGCTACACCTTC. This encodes CASSEQGTSYGYTF.

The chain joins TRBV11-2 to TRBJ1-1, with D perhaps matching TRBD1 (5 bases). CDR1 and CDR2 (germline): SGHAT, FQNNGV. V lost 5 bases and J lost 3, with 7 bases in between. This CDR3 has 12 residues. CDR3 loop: CASSQGYTEAFF. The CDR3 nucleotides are TGTGCCAGCAGCCAGGGATACACTGAAGCTTTCTTT.

In nucleotides, the CDR3 is TGTGCCAGTAGTCCCAGATGGGGGGGCAACACTGAAGCTTTCTTT. Amino acids: CASSPRWGGNTEAFF. The chain recombines TRBV19 with TRBJ1-1; D may be TRBD1 (6 bases). Germline CDR1 reads LNHDA; CDR2 reads SQIVND (reference sequence). This CDR3 contains 15 residues. Trimming left V 5 bases short and J 2 bases short, with 15 bases between.

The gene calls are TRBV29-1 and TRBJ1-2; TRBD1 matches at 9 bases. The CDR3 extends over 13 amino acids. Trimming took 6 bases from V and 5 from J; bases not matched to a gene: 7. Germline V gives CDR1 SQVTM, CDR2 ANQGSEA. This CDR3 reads CSVPGQGEYGYTF. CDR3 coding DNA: TGCAGCGTCCCGGGACAGGGAGAGTATGGCTACACCTTC.

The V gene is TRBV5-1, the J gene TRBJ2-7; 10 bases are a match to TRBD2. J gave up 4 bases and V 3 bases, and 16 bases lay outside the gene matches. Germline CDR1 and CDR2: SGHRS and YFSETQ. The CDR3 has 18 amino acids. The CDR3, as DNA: TGCGCCAGCAGCTCGACAGCGGGAGGGCCAACTACGCGGTACGAGCAGTACTTC. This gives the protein CASSSTAGGPTTRYEQYF.

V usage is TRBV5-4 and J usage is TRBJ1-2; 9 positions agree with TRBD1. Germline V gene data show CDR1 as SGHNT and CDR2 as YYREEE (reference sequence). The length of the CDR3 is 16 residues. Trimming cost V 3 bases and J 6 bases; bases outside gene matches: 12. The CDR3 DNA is TGTGCCAGCAGCTATACGACCGGGACAGGGTTGGATGGCTACACCTTC. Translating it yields CASSYTTGTGLDGYTF.

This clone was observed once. CDR3 loop: CASSVKGVPTDTQYF. The CDR3 bases are TGTGCCAGCAGCGTAAAAGGGGTCCCCACAGATACGCAGTATTTT. The gene calls are TRBV9 and TRBJ2-3; weak D call: TRBD1 (5 bases). The V end was cut by 1 base, the J end by 2 bases, with 11 bases between. The CDR3 is made up of 15 amino acids. Germline CDR1 SGDLS, CDR2 YYNGEE.

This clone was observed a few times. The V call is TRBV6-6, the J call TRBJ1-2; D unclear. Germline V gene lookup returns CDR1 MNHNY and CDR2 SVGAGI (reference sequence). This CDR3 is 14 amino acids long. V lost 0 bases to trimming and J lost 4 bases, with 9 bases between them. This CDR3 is CASSYSEVFYGYTF. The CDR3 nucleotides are TGTGCCAGCAGTTACTCGGAGGTGTTCTATGGCTACACCTTC.

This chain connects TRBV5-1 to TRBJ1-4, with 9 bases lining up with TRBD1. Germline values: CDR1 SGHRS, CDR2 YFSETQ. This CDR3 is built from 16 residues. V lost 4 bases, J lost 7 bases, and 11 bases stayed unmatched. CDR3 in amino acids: CASSDRAGTGSEKLFF. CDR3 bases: TGCGCCAGCAGCGATCGCGCCGGGACAGGGAGTGAAAAACTGTTTTTT. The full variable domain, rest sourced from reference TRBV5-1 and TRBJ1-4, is KAGVTQTPRYLIKTRGQQVTLSCSPISGHRSVSWYQQTPGQGLQFLFEYFSETQRNKGNFPGRFSGRQFSNSRSEMNVSTLELGDSALYLCASSDRAGTGSEKLFFGSGTQLSVL.

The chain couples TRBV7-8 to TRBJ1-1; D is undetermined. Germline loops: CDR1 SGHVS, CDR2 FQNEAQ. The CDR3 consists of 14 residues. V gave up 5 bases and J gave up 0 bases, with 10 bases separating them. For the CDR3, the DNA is TGTGCCAGCAGCCTGGATAGGCTGAACACTGAAGCTTTCTTT. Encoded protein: CASSLDRLNTEAFF. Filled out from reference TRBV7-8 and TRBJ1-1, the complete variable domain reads GAGVSQSPRYKVAKRGQDVALRCDPISGHVSLFWYQQALGQGPEFLTYFQNEAQLDKSGLPSDRFFAERPEGSVSTLKIQRTQQEDSAVYLCASSLDRLNTEAFFGQGTRLTVV.

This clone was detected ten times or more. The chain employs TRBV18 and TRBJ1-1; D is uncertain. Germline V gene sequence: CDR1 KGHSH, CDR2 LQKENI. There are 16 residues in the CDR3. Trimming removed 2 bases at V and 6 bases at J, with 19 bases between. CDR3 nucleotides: TGTGCCAGCTCACCAACAAATCCCGTAGGTAATCCTGAAGCTTTCTTT. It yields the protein CASSPTNPVGNPEAFF.

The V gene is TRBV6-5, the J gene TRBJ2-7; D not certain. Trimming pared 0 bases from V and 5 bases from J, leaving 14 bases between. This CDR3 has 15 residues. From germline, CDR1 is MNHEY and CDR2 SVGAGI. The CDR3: CASSYSNGWVNEQYF. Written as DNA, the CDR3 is TGTGCCAGCAGTTACTCGAACGGGTGGGTGAACGAGCAGTACTTC.

In DNA, the CDR3 is TGTGCCAGCAGATCAAGTCCAGGAGTTGAAGATACGCAGTATTTT. The encoded protein is CASRSSPGVEDTQYF. The chain joins TRBV7-9 to TRBJ2-3; D is uncertain. The CDR3 is 15 amino acids. CDR1 is SEHNR, CDR2 FQNEAQ, per germline (reference sequence). Trimming took 6 bases from V and 5 from J, leaving 18 bases between them.

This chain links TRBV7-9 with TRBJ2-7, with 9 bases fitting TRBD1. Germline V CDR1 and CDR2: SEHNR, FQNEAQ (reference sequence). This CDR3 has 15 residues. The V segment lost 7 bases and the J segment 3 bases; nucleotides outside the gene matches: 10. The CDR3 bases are TGTGCCAGCAACCCCTCCCGGACAGGGGTCTACGAGCAGTACTTC. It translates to CASNPSRTGVYEQYF.

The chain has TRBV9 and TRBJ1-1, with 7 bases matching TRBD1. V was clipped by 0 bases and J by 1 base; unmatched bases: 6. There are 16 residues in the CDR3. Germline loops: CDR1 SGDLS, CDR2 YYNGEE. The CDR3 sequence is CASSVGAGGSNTEAFF. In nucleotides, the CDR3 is TGTGCCAGCAGCGTAGGGGCAGGGGGTTCGAACACTGAAGCTTTCTTT.

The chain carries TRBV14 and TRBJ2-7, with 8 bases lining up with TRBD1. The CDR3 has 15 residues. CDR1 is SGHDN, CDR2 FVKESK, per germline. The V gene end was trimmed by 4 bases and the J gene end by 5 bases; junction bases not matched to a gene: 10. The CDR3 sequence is CASSPQDRGVNEQYF. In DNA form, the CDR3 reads TGTGCCAGCAGCCCCCAAGACAGGGGAGTAAACGAGCAGTACTTC.

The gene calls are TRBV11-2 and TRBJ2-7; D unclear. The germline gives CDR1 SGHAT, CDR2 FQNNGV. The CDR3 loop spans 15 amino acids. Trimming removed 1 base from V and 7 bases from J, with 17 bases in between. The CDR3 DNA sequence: TGTGCCAGCAGCTTAGCGCAGCATCTTACCTTAGAGCAGTACTTC. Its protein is CASSLAQHLTLEQYF.

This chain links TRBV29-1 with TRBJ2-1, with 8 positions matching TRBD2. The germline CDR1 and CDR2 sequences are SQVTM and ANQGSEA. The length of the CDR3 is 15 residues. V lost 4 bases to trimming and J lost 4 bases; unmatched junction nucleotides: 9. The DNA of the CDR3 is TGCAGCGTTGCCCCGGGGGGGGGATCTTACAATGAGCAGTTCTTC. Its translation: CSVAPGGGSYNEQFF.

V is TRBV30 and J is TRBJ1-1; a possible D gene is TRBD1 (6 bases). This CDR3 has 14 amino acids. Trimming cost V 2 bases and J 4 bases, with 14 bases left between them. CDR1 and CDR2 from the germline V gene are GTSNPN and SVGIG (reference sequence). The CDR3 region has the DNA TGTGCCTGGAGTCGAGGGGGGTTGACCACTGAAGCTTTCTTT. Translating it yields CAWSRGGLTTEAFF.